These 3 T cell receptor beta chains were sequenced from one sample in a study of blood T cell repertoires in COVID-19. The assay was immunoSEQ multiplex PCR, and TCRdb's table has in-frame clones only and misses some. Here the sample spans 50,000 to 65,000 clones, roughly 83% being singletons. The sample consisted of peripheral blood. The receptors derive from a man aged 55 to 70 with COVID-19, enrolled during active disease.

The V call is TRBV7-3, the J call TRBJ2-3; D perhaps matches TRBD1 (5 bases). CDR3 length equals 15 residues. V was trimmed by 5 bases and J by 3 bases, leaving 15 bases between them. Per germline, CDR1 SGHTA and CDR2 FQGTGA. CDR3 bases: TGTGCCAGCAGCCTCTTTGGGGCGTCAACAGATACGCAGTATTTT. Protein product: CASSLFGASTDTQYF.

This sequence joins TRBV28 and TRBJ2-7, with D uncertain. The V and J ends lost 2 bases and 4 bases respectively, with 12 bases between them. Germline values: CDR1 MDHEN, CDR2 SYDVKM. This CDR3 is 14 amino acids long. This CDR3 is CASSLGSPRYEQYF. The CDR3 nucleotides are TGTGCCAGCAGTTTAGGTTCACCGAGATACGAGCAGTACTTC.

This chain joins TRBV5-1 and TRBJ1-6, with D possibly matching TRBD1 (6 bases). This CDR3 spans 15 amino acids. V dropped 0 bases and J dropped 9 bases, with 13 bases sitting between them. Germline CDR1 reads SGHRS; CDR2 reads YFSETQ. This chain's CDR3 is CASSLEGGRFSPLHF. CDR3 bases: TGCGCCAGCAGCTTGGAGGGGGGGCGTTTTTCACCCCTCCACTTT. The full variable domain, with the rest looked up from reference TRBV5-1 and TRBJ1-6, is KAGVTQTPRYLIKTRGQQVTLSCSPISGHRSVSWYQQTPGQGLQFLFEYFSETQRNKGNFPGRFSGRQFSNSRSEMNVSTLELGDSALYLCASSLEGGRFSPLHFGNGTRLTVT.